This is a list of T cell receptor beta chains from one sample in a study of T cells in Graves' hyperthyroidism and ophthalmopathy. TCRdb processed the multiplex PCR reads anew with MiXCR; each CDR3 protein has one entry. The sample holds more than 500,000 distinct CDR3 sequences, approximately 15% seen once. The source material was blood. The receptors come from a middle-aged woman with Graves' ophthalmopathy. Both conserved end residues are part of each CDR3. D genes are given only for firm matches. Clone sizes are given selectively: once, few, many, or a class where the clone is expanded.

DNA: TGTGCCAGCAGCTTGGGCGCGGGGATGGATAATTCACCCCTCCACTTT
CDR3: CASSLGAGMDNSPLHF
size: .
V: TRBV5-5
D: .
J: TRBJ1-6

DNA: TGTGCCAGCAGCCCGACAGAAGTTAATGAAAAACTGTTTTTT
CDR3: CASSPTEVNEKLFF
size: .
V: TRBV7-2
D: .
J: TRBJ1-4

DNA: TGTGCCAGCAGCCAAGAGGTGACTAGTCTCCAGACCCAGTACTTC
CDR3: CASSQEVTSLQTQYF
size: many
V: TRBV14
D: .
J: TRBJ2-5

DNA: TGTGCCAGCAGTGGTGCAGGGGATAGCTATGGCTACACCTTC
CDR3: CASSGAGDSYGYTF
size: many
V: TRBV27
D: .
J: TRBJ1-2

DNA: TGCGCCAGCAGTGAGTCGACAGGACACTATGGCTACACCTTC
CDR3: CASSESTGHYGYTF
size: many
V: TRBV10-2
D: .
J: TRBJ1-2

DNA: TGTGCCAGCAGCTCCGGATACTCTGGCGAGCAGTACTTC
CDR3: CASSSGYSGEQYF
size: few
V: TRBV7-6
D: .
J: TRBJ2-7

DNA: TGTGCCAGCCTTAGTTCCGGGACAGGGGCAGGCTACGAGCAGTACTTC
CDR3: CASLSSGTGAGYEQYF
size: .
V: TRBV28
D: TRBD1
J: TRBJ2-7

DNA: TGTGCCAGCCAGACAGGGGGCTATAATTCACCCCTCCACTTT
CDR3: CASQTGGYNSPLHF
size: .
V: TRBV7-2
D: TRBD1
J: TRBJ1-6

DNA: TGTGCCAGCTCACCACCATCCGGGGGCGCCTTCGCTGACGGCTACACCTTC
CDR3: CASSPPSGGAFADGYTF
size: .
V: TRBV18
D: .
J: TRBJ1-2

DNA: TGTGCCTGGAGGGCAGGCGCTTACGCCGAGAAGACCATATATTTT
CDR3: CAWRAGAYAEKTIYF
size: few
V: TRBV30
D: .
J: TRBJ1-3

DNA: TGTGCCAGCAGTTTCCCCCCGGGAGGGAACACCGGGGAGCTGTTTTTT
CDR3: CASSFPPGGNTGELFF
size: many
V: TRBV28
D: TRBD2
J: TRBJ2-2

DNA: TGTGCCATCAGTGATACTGACGAGCAGTACTTC
CDR3: CAISDTDEQYF
size: many
V: TRBV10-3
D: .
J: TRBJ2-7

DNA: TGTGCCAGTCTTGATTGGGGGAAGGAGACCCAGTACTTC
CDR3: CASLDWGKETQYF
size: few
V: TRBV28
D: .
J: TRBJ2-5

DNA: TGTGCCAGCAGTTGGAGGGACTCTGGGGCCAACGTCCTGACTTTC
CDR3: CASSWRDSGANVLTF
size: many
V: TRBV6-5
D: .
J: TRBJ2-6

DNA: TGTGCCAGCGCCCCGCGGGAGAGGGCCTCCTACGAGCAGTACTTC
CDR3: CASAPRERASYEQYF
size: many
V: TRBV27
D: TRBD2
J: TRBJ2-7

DNA: TGTGCCAGCAGCCCCTCCCCGACAGGAATTGCCTACGAGCAGTACTTC
CDR3: CASSPSPTGIAYEQYF
size: many
V: TRBV5-6
D: .
J: TRBJ2-7

DNA: TGTGCCAGCAGCCCTAAGGGGGGGTACGAGCAGTACTTC
CDR3: CASSPKGGYEQYF
size: .
V: TRBV7-9
D: .
J: TRBJ2-7

DNA: TGCGCCAGCAGACTAGCGGGGAAAACCTACGAGCAGTACTTC
CDR3: CASRLAGKTYEQYF
size: few
V: TRBV10-2
D: TRBD2
J: TRBJ2-7

DNA: TGTGCCAGCAGTTCGACAGGTCCGCGGACCGGGGAGCTGTTTTTT
CDR3: CASSSTGPRTGELFF
size: many
V: TRBV28
D: .
J: TRBJ2-2

DNA: TGCAGTGCTCCGGACAGGGGGGAGGATACGCAGTATTTT
CDR3: CSAPDRGEDTQYF
size: .
V: TRBV20-1
D: TRBD1
J: TRBJ2-3

DNA: TGTGCCAGCAGCGTAGCTGGCAGGGGGACAGATACGCAGTATTTT
CDR3: CASSVAGRGTDTQYF
size: many
V: TRBV9
D: TRBD1
J: TRBJ2-3

DNA: TGCGCCAGCAGCCAAGAGTGGCCGGGGCGGAATCAGCCCCAGCATTTT
CDR3: CASSQEWPGRNQPQHF
size: once
V: TRBV4-3
D: .
J: TRBJ1-5

DNA: TGTGCCAGCAGTTTGGCTAGGCAGGATCAGCCCCAGCATTTT
CDR3: CASSLARQDQPQHF
size: .
V: TRBV12-3/TRBV12-4
D: .
J: TRBJ1-5

DNA: TGTGCCAGCGTGGGGGGGAACTCCTACGAGCAGTACTTC
CDR3: CASVGGNSYEQYF
size: many
V: TRBV12-3/TRBV12-4
D: TRBD2
J: TRBJ2-7

DNA: TGTGCCAGCAGTCCCGGGACAGGGGGCCACGAGCAGTACTTC
CDR3: CASSPGTGGHEQYF
size: many
V: TRBV6-5
D: TRBD1
J: TRBJ2-7

DNA: TGTGCCAGCAAGTCGGTAAAGACCCAGTACTTC
CDR3: CASKSVKTQYF
size: .
V: TRBV6-1
D: .
J: TRBJ2-5

DNA: TGTGCCAGCTCACCGTCGACGGGGTCTGGGAACACCATATATTTT
CDR3: CASSPSTGSGNTIYF
size: few
V: TRBV18
D: .
J: TRBJ1-3

DNA: TGTGCCAGCAGTTACGAGGCGGGCCGCTATAGCAATCAGCCCCAGCATTTT
CDR3: CASSYEAGRYSNQPQHF
size: many
V: TRBV6-2/TRBV6-3
D: .
J: TRBJ1-5

DNA: TGTGCCAGCAGTTTACAGGGTGGGATCTATGGCTACACCTTC
CDR3: CASSLQGGIYGYTF
size: many
V: TRBV28
D: .
J: TRBJ1-2

DNA: TGTGCCAGCAGCATGAGGACGGACTACTATGGCTACACCTTC
CDR3: CASSMRTDYYGYTF
size: many
V: TRBV7-2
D: .
J: TRBJ1-2

DNA: TGCAGCGTAATGGAGACCCTGCAAGAGACCCAGTACTTC
CDR3: CSVMETLQETQYF
size: .
V: TRBV29-1
D: .
J: TRBJ2-5

DNA: TGCGCCAGCAGGCCCGAGCGGGACCACGAGCAGTACTTC
CDR3: CASRPERDHEQYF
size: .
V: TRBV5-1
D: TRBD2
J: TRBJ2-7

DNA: TGTGCCAGCACCTACGTCAAAGGGGCCTACGAGCAGTACTTC
CDR3: CASTYVKGAYEQYF
size: .
V: TRBV6-2/TRBV6-3
D: .
J: TRBJ2-7

DNA: TGTGCCAGCAGTCCCGGACCCACAGATACGCAGTATTTT
CDR3: CASSPGPTDTQYF
size: few
V: TRBV12-3/TRBV12-4
D: .
J: TRBJ2-3

DNA: TGTGCCAGTAGTAAGGTAACAGGGGAGGCAGATACGCAGTATTTT
CDR3: CASSKVTGEADTQYF
size: few
V: TRBV19
D: .
J: TRBJ2-3

DNA: TGTGCCAGCACCATGGGGGGGGGATACGATACTTACGAGCAGTACTTC
CDR3: CASTMGGGYDTYEQYF
size: many
V: TRBV28
D: TRBD2
J: TRBJ2-7

DNA: TGTGCCTGGAGTACGGACACGCTTAGGTTCTCTGGAAACACCATATATTTT
CDR3: CAWSTDTLRFSGNTIYF
size: .
V: TRBV30
D: .
J: TRBJ1-3

DNA: TGCGCCAGCAGCCAAGCCAGGCCAACTTATGGCTACACCTTC
CDR3: CASSQARPTYGYTF
size: few
V: TRBV4-1
D: .
J: TRBJ1-2

DNA: TGTGCCAGTAGTAACGCAGGTAATAGCAATCAGCCCCAGCATTTT
CDR3: CASSNAGNSNQPQHF
size: many
V: TRBV19
D: .
J: TRBJ1-5

DNA: TGTGCCAGCAGCCAAGGGCAGGGACCAGCACGGGGCAATGAGCAGTTCTTC
CDR3: CASSQGQGPARGNEQFF
size: .
V: TRBV4-2
D: .
J: TRBJ2-1

DNA: TGTGCCAGCGGCCCTTACAGGGGTGAGGATGGCTACACCTTC
CDR3: CASGPYRGEDGYTF
size: .
V: TRBV6-2/TRBV6-3
D: TRBD1
J: TRBJ1-2

DNA: TGTGCCACCAGTTCTGCGGGGACAGGGCCCAATCAGCCCCAGCATTTT
CDR3: CATSSAGTGPNQPQHF
size: many
V: TRBV24-1
D: TRBD1
J: TRBJ1-5

DNA: TGTGCCAGCAGTTTTACCGATTGGCGGAGCGCCTACGAGCAGTACTTC
CDR3: CASSFTDWRSAYEQYF
size: .
V: TRBV12-3/TRBV12-4
D: .
J: TRBJ2-7

DNA: TGTGCCATCAGTGAGTGGGGACAGGGGAGCACTGAAGCTTTCTTT
CDR3: CAISEWGQGSTEAFF
size: many
V: TRBV10-3
D: TRBD1
J: TRBJ1-1

DNA: TGTGCCAGCAGTTACGGGGCACAGAACACTGAAGCTTTCTTT
CDR3: CASSYGAQNTEAFF
size: many
V: TRBV6-5
D: .
J: TRBJ1-1

DNA: TGTGCCAGCAGACAAGGGACACCAGCCGGGGAGCTGTTTTTT
CDR3: CASRQGTPAGELFF
size: many
V: TRBV6-1
D: .
J: TRBJ2-2

DNA: TGTGCCAGCACTGGACACCCTAACTACGAGCAGTACTTC
CDR3: CASTGHPNYEQYF
size: many
V: TRBV6-1
D: .
J: TRBJ2-7

DNA: TGTGCCAGCAGTTCCCATCCCGGGATTTCCTACGAGCAGTACTTC
CDR3: CASSSHPGISYEQYF
size: many
V: TRBV12-3/TRBV12-4
D: .
J: TRBJ2-7

DNA: TGTGCCACCAGTGACTCCTCCCGACTGACCCAGTACTTC
CDR3: CATSDSSRLTQYF
size: many
V: TRBV24-1
D: .
J: TRBJ2-5

DNA: TGTGCCAGCTCCCGCGGAAGGGGCTCCGAGCAGTACTTC
CDR3: CASSRGRGSEQYF
size: .
V: TRBV3-1
D: .
J: TRBJ2-7

DNA: TGTGCCAGCAGTTTAGACTGGGACACTGAAGCTTTCTTT
CDR3: CASSLDWDTEAFF
size: .
V: TRBV12-3/TRBV12-4
D: .
J: TRBJ1-1

DNA: TGTGCCAGCAGCATCGACAGGGTGAGCACTGAAGCTTTCTTT
CDR3: CASSIDRVSTEAFF
size: many
V: TRBV5-6
D: TRBD1
J: TRBJ1-1

DNA: TGTGCCTGGAGTAGAGGTGGGGCCACCTACGAGCAGTACTTC
CDR3: CAWSRGGATYEQYF
size: many
V: TRBV30
D: .
J: TRBJ2-7

DNA: TGCGCCAGCAGCTCCTTGACAGACGGCTATAATTCACCCCTCCACTTT
CDR3: CASSSLTDGYNSPLHF
size: .
V: TRBV5-1
D: .
J: TRBJ1-6

DNA: TGTGCCAGCAGCCCCGGGACAGGGGCCCAAGAGACCCAGTACTTC
CDR3: CASSPGTGAQETQYF
size: many
V: TRBV11-2
D: TRBD1
J: TRBJ2-5

DNA: TGCGCCAGCAGCCAAGCCGTACCGGAGACCCAGTACTTC
CDR3: CASSQAVPETQYF
size: few
V: TRBV4-1
D: .
J: TRBJ2-5

DNA: TGTGCCAGCACGAAGCGGGATTTCGTGTACGAGCAGTACTTC
CDR3: CASTKRDFVYEQYF
size: .
V: TRBV6-2/TRBV6-3
D: TRBD2
J: TRBJ2-7

DNA: TGTGCCAGCCGGGGAGGGGGCTCTAACATTCAGTACTTC
CDR3: CASRGGGSNIQYF
size: many
V: TRBV28
D: .
J: TRBJ2-4

DNA: TGCAGCGTTGTATCAGGGGTCGGAAACGAGCAGTACTTC
CDR3: CSVVSGVGNEQYF
size: many
V: TRBV29-1
D: .
J: TRBJ2-7